One and the same sample provided the 16 T cell receptor beta chains below, sequenced in a study of PD-L1 blockade in urothelial cancer. The method was immunoSEQ multiplex PCR; TCRdb's version includes in-frame clones alone and lacks a portion of them. The data show more than 30,000 clones, around 83% seen once. The sample was PBMCs, taken around atezolizumab (anti-PD-L1) treatment. The source is a man between 60 and 75 years old with urothelial cancer.

In its sample, this clone was seen a few times. CDR3 sequence (DNA): TGTGCCAGCAGTTTAAGGGTGCCTGGCGGGATCAGGAGCAATCAGCCCCAGCATTTT. Amino acids: CASSLRVPGGIRSNQPQHF. This chain uses TRBV27 with TRBJ1-5, with no clear D. CDR3 length: 19 amino acids. The V gene lost 2 bases and the J gene lost 1 base, with 21 bases spanning the gap. Germline V gene data show CDR1 as MNHEY and CDR2 as SMNVEV (reference sequence).

The table lists this clone with a few counts. This chain joins TRBV14 and TRBJ1-1; D not resolved. Trimming pared 8 bases from V and 0 bases from J, leaving 7 bases between. Germline CDR1 and CDR2: SGHDN and FVKESK. This CDR3 comprises 12 residues. The CDR3 reads CASGQMNTEAFF. CDR3 DNA sequence: TGTGCCAGCGGTCAGATGAACACTGAAGCTTTCTTT.

This chain joins TRBV27 and TRBJ1-4, with D perhaps matching TRBD1 (6 bases). Germline V gene sequence: CDR1 MNHEY, CDR2 SMNVEV (reference sequence). The CDR3 consists of 17 residues. Trimming stripped 2 bases from V and 6 bases from J, with 19 bases between. The CDR3 DNA is TGTGCCAGCAGTTTACGATACGGCGGGGGCCTTGATGAAAAACTGTTTTTT. As protein: CASSLRYGGGLDEKLFF.

With respect to this clone: At one end, the junction sequence differs from germline, possibly due to a read error. The chain joins TRBV7-2 to TRBJ2-1; 12 bases line up with TRBD2. Germline V gene sequence: CDR1 SGHTA, CDR2 FQGNSA. This CDR3 region has 14 residues. CDR3 in DNA: TGTGCCAGCAGCCAGCCGGGACTAGCGGGCCCCAGTGTCTTC. Translation: CASSQPGLAGPSVF.

The rearrangement uses TRBV7-9 and TRBJ1-1; TRBD1 matches at 10 bases. CDR1 SEHNR and CDR2 FQNEAQ come from the germline V gene (reference sequence). This CDR3 is built from 14 residues. Losses at the gene ends were 1 base for V and 4 bases for J; bases not matched to a gene: 0. The chain's CDR3 is CASSLGQGATEAFF. In nucleotides, the CDR3 is TGTGCCAGCAGCTTAGGACAGGGGGCCACTGAAGCTTTCTTT.

The gene calls are TRBV7-9 and TRBJ1-4; 9 bases align to TRBD1. This CDR3 spans 14 amino acids. CDR1 and CDR2 from the germline V gene are SEHNR and FQNEAQ (reference sequence). J gave up 8 bases and V 5 bases, and 6 bases lay outside the gene matches. CDR3 in DNA: TGTGCCAGCAGCCGGGACAGGGAAAGAGAAAAACTGTTTTTT. It specifies CASSRDREREKLFF.

The J gene is TRBJ1-4, the V gene TRBV5-1; D uncertain. The CDR3 has 14 amino acids. CDR1 and CDR2 from the germline V gene are SGHRS and YFSETQ. Between the trimmed V and J ends, which lost 0 bases and 3 bases, there was a span of 6 bases. The CDR3 protein is CASSLDAANEKLFF. The CDR3 bases are TGCGCCAGCAGCTTGGACGCAGCTAATGAAAAACTGTTTTTT.

V usage is TRBV12-2 and J usage is TRBJ1-6; the D segment call TRBD1 is taken from the table without a DNA check. TRBV12-2 is marked as a pseudogene. The CDR3 consists of 17 residues. As DNA, the CDR3 is TGTGCAAGTCGCCCAATCGCCCCCAGGGGCTATAATTCACCCCTCCACTTT. Translation: CASRPIAPRGYNSPLHF.

In its sample, this clone was seen once. The CDR3 protein is CASSRGGWGSGSNEQFF. The CDR3 region has the DNA TGTGCCAGTAGCCGGGGTGGGTGGGGTAGCGGGAGCAATGAGCAGTTCTTC. The rearrangement uses TRBV19 and TRBJ2-1; 9 nucleotides line up with TRBD2. Per germline, CDR1 LNHDA and CDR2 SQIVND (reference sequence). Trimming took 6 bases from V and 6 from J; bases not matched to a gene: 15. There are 17 residues in the CDR3.

The gene calls are TRBV5-1 and TRBJ1-1, with D hard to call. Trimming cost V 2 bases and J 0 bases, with 5 bases left between them. The CDR3 runs to 13 residues. Germline CDR1 reads SGHRS; CDR2 reads YFSETQ. The DNA of the CDR3 is TGCGCCAGCAGCTTCGAGTTGAACACTGAAGCTTTCTTT. Translated, it gives CASSFELNTEAFF.

The chain uses TRBV19 and TRBJ2-1; 7 bases agree with TRBD1. Looked up from germline, CDR1 is LNHDA and CDR2 is SQIVND (reference sequence). The junction had 13 bases not matched to a gene; V was cut back by 4 bases and J by 10 bases. The CDR3 is 15 residues long. This CDR3 is CASSTPTGNEDEQFF. The CDR3 nucleotides are TGTGCCAGTAGTACCCCGACAGGGAACGAGGACGAGCAGTTCTTC.

The J gene is TRBJ1-5, the V gene TRBV21-1. TRBV21-1 is assigned pseudogene status. The CDR3 loop spans 14 amino acids. CDR3 amino acids: CASSKVAVGQPQHF. DNA of the CDR3: TGTGCCAGCAGCAAAGTGGCGGTCGGACAGCCCCAGCATTTT.

The chain couples TRBV6-5 to TRBJ1-2, with 7 bases that match TRBD1. The CDR3 has 13 amino acids. Looked up from germline, CDR1 is MNHEY and CDR2 is SVGAGI. V lost 5 bases to trimming and J lost 5 bases; unmatched junction nucleotides: 5. In DNA form, the CDR3 reads TGTGCCAGCAGTCGCACGGGACAGTATGGCTACACCTTC. Its translation: CASSRTGQYGYTF.

This chain uses TRBV6-6 with TRBJ2-3; no clear D gene. In germline, CDR1 is MNHNY, CDR2 SVGAGI (reference sequence). Deletions cut 5 bases from V and 6 bases from J, with 12 bases between. The CDR3 contains 13 residues. This chain's CDR3 is CASSVGSRDTQYF. In nucleotides, the CDR3 is TGTGCCAGCAGTGTTGGTAGTCGGGATACGCAGTATTTT.

The J gene is TRBJ1-3, the V gene TRBV6-5; D may be TRBD1 (5 bases). The CDR3 covers 16 residues. The V end lost 0 bases, the J end lost 0 bases, and 9 bases lay between the germline ends. The germline V gene encodes CDR1 MNHEY and CDR2 SVGAGI. CDR3 DNA: TGTGCCAGCAGTTACTCGACAGCCCTCTCTGGAAACACCATATATTTT. This sequence encodes CASSYSTALSGNTIYF.

V gene TRBV28 combines with J gene TRBJ2-3; D is undetermined. CDR1 MDHEN and CDR2 SYDVKM come from the germline V gene. The CDR3 length is 17 residues. The V end was cut by 2 bases, the J end by 4 bases, with 19 bases between. The DNA of the CDR3 is TGTGCCAGCAGTTTACCGAACGTCGGAGCGCAACCAGATACGCAGTATTTT. It codes for CASSLPNVGAQPDTQYF.